The clone carrying this TCR beta chain has more than one count but fewer than ten. CDR3 length equals 17 residues. Trimming removed 4 bases from V and 0 bases from J; junction bases left unmatched: 5. Germline V gives CDR1 SGDLS, CDR2 YYNGEE. The data were obtained in a study of HIV-infected patients and healthy controls. On the study more broadly: In about 85% of the 16 patients, CD4 counts climbed slightly after three months but remained subnormal.

All unsorted peripheral T cells were captured because whole blood was used without fractionation. Alpha and beta constant-region primers primed reverse transcription of approximately 500 ng RNA. Using multiplexing indices, alpha and beta chain libraries were generated apart by chain-specific third strand synthesis. One primer pair amplified all rearrangements per chain; each cDNA got molecular barcodes. A 12-nucleotide barcode per molecule came from two concatenated random hexamers added pre-amplification. TCRdb analysed the 5' RACE reads with MiXCR anew, one entry per CDR3 protein. The table records about 9,100 distinct CDR3 sequences, roughly 7.3% of them present only once.

The chain is built from TRBV9 and TRBJ2-1, with 12 bases identical to TRBD2. The sample consisted of blood, taken before antiretroviral therapy. The source is an adult with HIV infection. CDR3 amino acids: CASSYRTSGDSYNEQFF. The CDR3 DNA sequence: TGTGCCAGCAGCTATAGGACTAGCGGGGACTCCTACAATGAGCAGTTCTTC.